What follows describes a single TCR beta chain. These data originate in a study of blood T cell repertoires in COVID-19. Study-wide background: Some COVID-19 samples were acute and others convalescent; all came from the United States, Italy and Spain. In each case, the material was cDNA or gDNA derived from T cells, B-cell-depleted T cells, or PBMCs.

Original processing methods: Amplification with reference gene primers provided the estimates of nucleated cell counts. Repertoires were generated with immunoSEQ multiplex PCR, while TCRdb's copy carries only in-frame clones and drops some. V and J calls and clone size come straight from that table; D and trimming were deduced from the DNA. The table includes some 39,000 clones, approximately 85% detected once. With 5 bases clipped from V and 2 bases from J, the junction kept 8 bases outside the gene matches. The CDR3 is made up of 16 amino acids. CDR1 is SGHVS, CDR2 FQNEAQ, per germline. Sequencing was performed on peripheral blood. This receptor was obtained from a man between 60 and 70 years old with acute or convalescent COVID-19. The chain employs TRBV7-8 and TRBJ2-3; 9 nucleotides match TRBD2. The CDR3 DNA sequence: TGTGCCAGCAGCACCCATAGCGGGGGCTCCACAGATACGCAGTATTTT. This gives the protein CASSTHSGGSTDTQYF.